This entry lists 32 T cell receptor beta chains sequenced from one sample in a study of regulatory T cells in long-lasting Graves disease. The TCR beta library used iRepertoire HTBI primers with Arm-PCR amplification of CDR3. MiXCR, run by TCRdb on the multiplex PCR reads, gives a single entry per CDR3 protein. Here the sample spans about 560,000 distinct CDR3 sequences, about 16% being singletons. Time point given: newly diagnosed GD, antithyroid drugs for less than 3 months. PBMC RNA served as the TCR library source. The same sample was also studied in work on T cells in Graves' hyperthyroidism and ophthalmopathy.

The sequencing used peripheral blood mononuclear cells (PBMCs), collected at new diagnosis, from a patient treated with antithyroid drugs. The source is a man aged 18 to 30 with Graves disease.

There are many counts of this clonotype. The chain carries TRBV20-1 and TRBJ2-7; maybe TRBD2 (6 bases). The germline V gene has CDR1 DFQATT and CDR2 SNEGSKA (reference sequence). The V and J ends lost 0 bases and 2 bases respectively, with 11 bases between them. The CDR3 runs to 14 residues. DNA for the CDR3: TGCAGTGCTAGAGAGGGGGACTTAACCTACGAGCAGTACTTC. Its translation is CSAREGDLTYEQYF.

The table lists this clonotype with many counts. The rearrangement joins TRBV12-5 to TRBJ2-7, with TRBD1 matching 10 bases. Trimming removed 0 bases from V and 2 bases from J; junction bases left unmatched: 4. The CDR3 totals 16 residues. Germline assignment: CDR1 LGHNT and CDR2 FRNRAP. CDR3 nucleotides: TGTGCTAGTGGTTTGGTACTTGGACAGGGGGCCTACGAGCAGTACTTC. It yields the protein CASGLVLGQGAYEQYF.

The chain is built from TRBV27 and TRBJ2-4, with 7 bases that match TRBD1. Germline loops: CDR1 MNHEY, CDR2 SMNVEV (reference sequence). J gave up 0 bases and V 5 bases, and 10 bases lay outside the gene matches. The CDR3 is made up of 17 amino acids. The CDR3 is CASSNRDSRVAKNIQYF. The CDR3 DNA reads as TGTGCCAGCAGTAATAGGGACAGCCGTGTAGCCAAAAACATTCAGTACTTC.

This clonotype has just a few counts. The chain combines TRBV29-1 with TRBJ1-2; no firm D call. Germline CDR1 reads SQVTM; CDR2 reads ANQGSEA. This CDR3 region has 13 residues. Trimming pared 4 bases from V and 2 bases from J, leaving 11 bases between. CDR3: CSVVGTHNYGYTF. Written as DNA, the CDR3 is TGCAGCGTTGTAGGTACTCACAACTATGGCTACACCTTC. Complete variable domain (other parts from reference TRBV29-1 and TRBJ1-2): SAVISQKPSRDICQRGTSLTIQCQVDSQVTMMFWYRQQPGQSLTLIATANQGSEATYESGFVIDKFPISRPNLTFSTLTVSNMSPEDSSIYLCSVVGTHNYGYTFGSGTRLTVV.

This clonotype has ten or more counts. The chain uses TRBV13 and TRBJ1-1; D is undetermined. The germline V and J ends were trimmed by 5 bases and 2 bases, with 12 bases remaining between them. Germline assignment: CDR1 PRHDT and CDR2 FYEKMQ (reference sequence). The CDR3 contains 14 residues. The CDR3 sequence is CASSPQQTNTEAFF. The CDR3 nucleotides are TGTGCCAGCAGCCCCCAACAAACAAACACTGAAGCTTTCTTT.

The table lists this clonotype with many counts. The V gene is TRBV28, the J gene TRBJ1-1; 9 bases map to TRBD1. This CDR3 comprises 15 residues. After removal of 4 bases from V and 0 bases from J, the junction contained 3 bases not matched to a gene. CDR1 MDHEN and CDR2 SYDVKM come from the germline V gene. The CDR3 DNA reads as TGTGCCAGCAGTTGGGGGACAGGGCTGAACACTGAAGCTTTCTTT. Its protein product is CASSWGTGLNTEAFF.

The V call is TRBV20-1, the J call TRBJ1-4; tentative D call: TRBD1 (6 bases). Germline CDR1 is DFQATT and CDR2 is SNEGSKA (reference sequence). Trimming took 1 base from V and 8 from J, leaving 17 bases between them. The CDR3 extends over 15 amino acids. CDR3 sequence reads: CSARVFNRDGEKLFF. CDR3 DNA sequence: TGCAGTGCTAGAGTCTTTAACAGGGACGGGGAAAAACTGTTTTTT.

This clonotype was detected ten times or more. The rearrangement joins TRBV7-2 to TRBJ1-2; D might be TRBD1 (5 bases). This CDR3 spans 15 amino acids. Trimming removed 1 base at V and 2 bases at J, with 11 bases between. Germline CDR1 SGHTA, CDR2 FQGNSA. The CDR3 DNA follows: TGTGCCAGCAGCTTAGGCCCAGGGTGGAACTATGGCTACACCTTC. It yields the protein CASSLGPGWNYGYTF.

The chain links TRBV7-9 to TRBJ2-7, with D possibly being TRBD1 (5 bases). There are 16 residues in the CDR3. Germline loops: CDR1 SEHNR, CDR2 FQNEAQ (reference sequence). Trimming removed 5 bases at V and 5 bases at J, with 22 bases between. The CDR3: CASSQLTVQGSHEQYF. The CDR3 DNA sequence: TGTGCCAGCAGCCAACTTACTGTTCAGGGATCCCACGAGCAGTACTTC.

The rearrangement uses TRBV6-2 or TRBV6-3 and TRBJ2-2; D possibly corresponds to TRBD2 (6 bases). This CDR3 comprises 15 residues. Germline values: CDR1 MNHEY, CDR2 SVGEGT. V was shortened by 3 bases and J by 6 bases, with 14 bases between the two germline ends. In nucleotides, the CDR3 is TGTGCCAGCAGTTATATGGGCCAGCGGGCCGGGGAGCTGTTTTTT. It encodes CASSYMGQRAGELFF.

This clonotype has at least ten counts. The V gene is TRBV18, the J gene TRBJ2-7; D is unresolved. The germline gives CDR1 KGHSH, CDR2 LQKENI. The CDR3 extends over 14 amino acids. The V end was cut by 3 bases, the J end by 4 bases, with 13 bases between. CDR3 amino acids: CASSPIDTAYEQYF. DNA for the CDR3: TGTGCCAGCTCACCTATCGACACAGCATACGAGCAGTACTTC.

This clonotype was counted many times. This chain links TRBV11-3 with TRBJ2-7; the D is unclear. V lost 5 bases, J lost 5 bases, and 19 bases lay in between. Germline CDR1 is SGHNT and CDR2 is YENEEA. This CDR3 region has 15 residues. The CDR3 bases are TGTGCCAGCAGCCCCGCCGGCAGCGACGACCACGAGCAGTACTTC. As protein: CASSPAGSDDHEQYF. Supplemented by reference TRBV11-3 and TRBJ2-7, the full variable domain reads EAGVVQSPRYKIIEKKQPVAFWCNPISGHNTLYWYLQNLGQGPELLIRYENEEAVDDSQLPKDRFSAERLKGVDSTLKIQPAELGDSAVYLCASSPAGSDDHEQYFGPGTRLTVT.

This clonotype was seen only a few times. The chain carries TRBV5-4 and TRBJ2-5; 7 nucleotides line up with TRBD1. Germline V gene data show CDR1 as SGHNT and CDR2 as YYREEE (reference sequence). The CDR3 spans 12 residues. Trimming took 8 bases from V and 5 from J; bases not matched to a gene: 6. The CDR3 coding sequence is TGTGCCAGTAACAGGGGCCAGGAGACCCAGTACTTC. Translating it yields CASNRGQETQYF.

The sample holds a few counts of this clonotype. The chain employs TRBV7-9 and TRBJ2-7; 8 positions match TRBD1. Trimming removed 5 bases from V and 4 bases from J; junction bases left unmatched: 13. The CDR3 has 16 amino acids. Germline V gene sequence: CDR1 SEHNR, CDR2 FQNEAQ (reference sequence). This CDR3 is CASSASGTGPPYEQYF. CDR3 DNA sequence: TGTGCCAGCAGCGCATCCGGGACAGGACCACCGTACGAGCAGTACTTC.

In its sample, this clonotype was seen once. This chain joins TRBV10-2 and TRBJ2-1; D is perhaps TRBD2 (5 bases). This CDR3 is 17 amino acids long. The V and J ends lost 3 bases and 0 bases respectively, with 15 bases between them. The germline gives CDR1 WSHSY, CDR2 SAAADI. The DNA for the CDR3 is TGCGCCAGCAGTGAACCCTATTGGGAGAGCTCCTACAATGAGCAGTTCTTC. Amino acid sequence: CASSEPYWESSYNEQFF.

This clonotype was picked up a small number of times. This chain joins TRBV6-1 and TRBJ1-6, with 12 positions matching TRBD1. The V segment lost 5 bases and the J segment 8 bases; nucleotides outside the gene matches: 10. From germline, CDR1 is MNHNS and CDR2 SASEGT. The CDR3 consists of 17 residues. The CDR3 region has the DNA TGTGCCAGCAGTACACGGGGGGGACAGGGGGCTTATTCACCCCTCCACTTT. This translates into CASSTRGGQGAYSPLHF.

This clonotype was observed a few times. The rearrangement uses TRBV3-1 and TRBJ2-3; the D gene could be TRBD1 or TRBD2 (5 bases each). The CDR3 is 16 amino acids. The V gene lost 4 bases and the J gene lost 0 bases, with 14 bases spanning the gap. Germline V gene lookup returns CDR1 LGHDT and CDR2 YNNKEL (reference sequence). Here the CDR3 DNA reads TGTGCCAGCAGCCGCCTCGGGACGGTTAGCACAGATACGCAGTATTTT. Protein: CASSRLGTVSTDTQYF.

This clonotype was detected ten times or more. The chain has TRBV12-3 or TRBV12-4 and TRBJ2-1, with 9 positions matching TRBD1. The CDR3 extends over 14 amino acids. The V and J ends lost 5 bases and 5 bases, in that order; junction bases with no gene match: 4. CDR3 region: CASSRGQGNNEQFF. The CDR3 DNA reads TGTGCCAGCAGTCGGGGACAGGGCAACAATGAGCAGTTCTTC.

Comments on this clonotype: One end of the junction is discordant with germline, which a read error may explain. V gene TRBV27 combines with J gene TRBJ2-1; D could derive from TRBD1 or TRBD2 (5 bases each). This CDR3 comprises 13 residues. Germline V gene lookup returns CDR1 MNHEY and CDR2 SMNVEV (reference sequence). CDR3: CANSSLGDNEQFF. Written as DNA, the CDR3 is TGTGCCAACAGTTCCCTGGGGGACAATGAGCAGTTCTTC.

This chain links TRBV24-1 with TRBJ2-7; D is possibly TRBD1 (5 bases). The CDR3 covers 14 residues. CDR1 KGHDR and CDR2 SFDVKD come from the germline V gene. V was clipped by 0 bases and J by 5 bases, with 10 bases between them. The CDR3 nucleotides read TGTGCCACCAGTGATTTGGGCAGGGCCGACGAGCAGTACTTC. It specifies CATSDLGRADEQYF.

This clonotype was picked up a small number of times. The chain joins TRBV7-6 to TRBJ2-3, with 15 bases aligning to TRBD2. This CDR3 region has 17 residues. Germline-derived CDR1 and CDR2 are SGHVS and FNYEAQ. Trimming took 4 bases from V and 4 from J; bases not matched to a gene: 6. DNA of the CDR3: TGTGCCAGCAGCTCTGGACTAGCGGGAGGGGACGCAGATACGCAGTATTTT. Its protein is CASSSGLAGGDADTQYF.

The chain carries TRBV20-1 and TRBJ1-1, with D possibly TRBD1 on 6 matching bases. V was shortened by 6 bases and J by 6 bases, with 20 bases between the two germline ends. Germline V gene sequence: CDR1 DFQATT, CDR2 SNEGSKA (reference sequence). The CDR3 contains 14 residues. This CDR3 reads CSARYQGRGSEAFF. In nucleotides, the CDR3 is TGCAGTGCCAGGTATCAGGGAAGGGGGTCTGAAGCTTTCTTT.

At least ten counts were recorded for this clonotype. The J gene is TRBJ2-1, the V gene TRBV6-5; 9 positions match TRBD2. With 0 bases clipped from V and 5 bases from J, the junction kept 2 bases outside the gene matches. There are 15 residues in the CDR3. Germline assignment: CDR1 MNHEY and CDR2 SVGAGI. The CDR3 spells CASSYSASGNNEQFF. CDR3 sequence (DNA): TGTGCCAGCAGTTACTCGGCTAGCGGGAACAATGAGCAGTTCTTC.

The V and J genes are TRBV5-5 and TRBJ2-5; D may be TRBD1 or TRBD2 (5 bases each). There are 17 residues in the CDR3. CDR1 and CDR2 from the germline V gene are SGHKS and YYEKEE (reference sequence). The ends were cut back, 0 bases at V and 3 bases at J, with 18 bases in the middle. CDR3 sequence (DNA): TGTGCCAGCAGCTTGGACCCCTTCGGGGCAAGAGAAGAGACCCAGTACTTC. Its translation: CASSLDPFGAREETQYF.

As concerns this clonotype: An end of the junction does not agree with germline; a read error may underlie this. This rearrangement joins TRBV20-1 to TRBJ2-2, with D possibly TRBD2 on 5 matching bases. This CDR3 spans 13 amino acids. From germline, CDR1 is DFQATT and CDR2 SNEGSKA (reference sequence). CDR3 sequence reads: CSARGRNTGELFF. DNA for the CDR3: TGCAGTGCAAGAGGGAGGAACACCGGGGAGCTGTTTTTT.

This clonotype came up a few times. The rearrangement joins TRBV13 to TRBJ2-7, with a weak D call TRBD2 (5 bases). The V end lost 3 bases, the J end lost 4 bases, and 16 bases lay between the germline ends. This CDR3 is built from 15 residues. Germline CDR1 and CDR2: PRHDT and FYEKMQ (reference sequence). Written as DNA, the CDR3 is TGTGCCAGCAGCTTTATGGGCCTCAGGACTTACGAGCAGTACTTC. Protein sequence: CASSFMGLRTYEQYF.

This clonotype has just a few counts. The chain employs TRBV30 and TRBJ2-7; D not certain. The CDR3 runs 14 residues. CDR1 and CDR2 (germline): GTSNPN, SVGIG (reference sequence). CDR3 residues: CARSRPGSYDEQYF. The CDR3 coding sequence is TGTGCTCGAAGCCGTCCGGGCAGTTACGACGAGCAGTACTTC.

This clonotype has more than one count but fewer than ten. The chain links TRBV6-2 or TRBV6-3 to TRBJ1-1, with D possibly being TRBD1 (6 bases). V shed 6 bases and J shed 8 bases, with 25 bases lying between them. The CDR3 sequence is 16 residues long. In germline, CDR1 is MNHEY, CDR2 SVGEGT. CDR3 residues: CASSGGETRGQPEAFF. The DNA for the CDR3 is TGTGCCAGCAGCGGGGGGGAGACTAGAGGACAGCCCGAAGCTTTCTTT.

The table lists this clonotype with many counts. The rearrangement links TRBV7-9 to TRBJ2-5; D is ambiguous. V gave up 1 base and J gave up 5 bases, with 11 bases separating them. CDR1 SEHNR and CDR2 FQNEAQ come from the germline V gene (reference sequence). The CDR3 has 14 residues. CDR3 in amino acids: CASSLDRAFETQYF. DNA for the CDR3: TGTGCCAGCAGCTTAGATAGGGCTTTCGAGACCCAGTACTTC.

This chain joins TRBV20-1 and TRBJ2-1, with D tentatively TRBD2 (5 bases). This CDR3 region has 13 residues. Germline CDR1 and CDR2: DFQATT and SNEGSKA (reference sequence). CDR3 DNA sequence: TGCAGCCACCTAAAAGGAGCGGATAATGAGCAGTTCTTC. Protein: CSHLKGADNEQFF.

The rearrangement links TRBV7-9 to TRBJ2-5, with TRBD2 matching 7 bases. Per the germline V gene, CDR1 is SEHNR and CDR2 is FQNEAQ (reference sequence). The CDR3 runs to 17 residues. Trimming at V came to 4 bases and at J to 4 bases, leaving 15 bases not matched to a gene. For the CDR3, the DNA is TGTGCCAGCAGCTCTCGGACTGGCGGGAGTAGGCGAGAGACCCAGTACTTC. Translation: CASSSRTGGSRRETQYF.

A few counts support this clonotype. This chain connects TRBV6-2 or TRBV6-3 to TRBJ1-2; 7 bases are a match to TRBD1. V trimming: 8 bases; J trimming: 8 bases; junction bases outside the gene matches: 14. The length of the CDR3 is 14 residues. Germline CDR1 reads MNHEY; CDR2 reads SVGEGT. The CDR3 DNA reads as TGTGCCAGCGGGGACAGTCCCGGGGCGGACGGCTACACCTTC. Translated, it gives CASGDSPGADGYTF.